What follows are 30 T cell receptor beta chains derived from one specimen sequenced in a study of CD8 T cells in Susac syndrome. Random hexamers were used to reverse transcribe an amount of roughly 0.5 to 1 ug RNA. From the immunoSEQ multiplex PCR reads, TCRdb called clonotypes with MiXCR, one entry per CDR3 protein. The table has approximately 75,000 distinct CDR3 sequences, 95% seen once. What was sequenced was CD8+ T cells from PBMCs. Receptors originate from a human donor in good health.

The chain couples TRBV29-1 to TRBJ2-7, with 7 positions matching TRBD1. This CDR3 spans 13 amino acids. V trimming: 6 bases; J trimming: 3 bases; junction bases outside the gene matches: 8. Germline CDR1 reads SQVTM; CDR2 reads ANQGSEA. CDR3 coding DNA: TGCAGCGTGGTGGACAGGCTAGACTACGAGCAGTACTTC. This codes for CSVVDRLDYEQYF.

The chain is built from TRBV6-1 and TRBJ2-2; D unresolved. CDR1 and CDR2 from the germline V gene are MNHNS and SASEGT. The CDR3 has 13 amino acids. Trimming pared 6 bases from V and 1 base from J, leaving 6 bases between. The CDR3 DNA sequence: TGTGCCAGCAGGACTCGGAACACCGGGGAGCTGTTTTTT. Translation: CASRTRNTGELFF.

The rearrangement joins TRBV27 to TRBJ2-7; 7 nucleotides agree with TRBD1. From germline, CDR1 is MNHEY and CDR2 SMNVEV (reference sequence). The CDR3 has 14 amino acids. The junction had 7 bases not matched to a gene; V was cut back by 2 bases and J by 6 bases. DNA of the CDR3: TGTGCCAGCAGTTTAACGTATACAGGGGCCGAGCAGTACGTC. It translates to CASSLTYTGAEQYV.

The rearrangement uses TRBV4-2 and TRBJ1-1; no clear D. The V gene's germline CDR1 is LGHNA and CDR2 YNFKEQ. The CDR3 contains 14 residues. V was cut by 2 bases and J by 3 bases, with 10 bases left in between. DNA of the CDR3: TGTGCCAGCAGCCAAAGGACCCCGGACACTGAAGCTTTCTTT. Translated: CASSQRTPDTEAFF.

The CDR3, as DNA: TGTGCCAGCAGCCCCAGAAAGTCCCAAGAGACCCAGTACTTC. Translation gives CASSPRKSQETQYF. The J gene is TRBJ2-5, the V gene TRBV7-8; D is unclear. Germline loops: CDR1 SGHVS, CDR2 FQNEAQ. Trimming took 5 bases from V and 1 from J, leaving 11 bases between them. The CDR3 loop spans 14 amino acids. Full variable domain (rest looked up from reference TRBV7-8 and TRBJ2-5): GAGVSQSPRYKVAKRGQDVALRCDPISGHVSLFWYQQALGQGPEFLTYFQNEAQLDKSGLPSDRFFAERPEGSVSTLKIQRTQQEDSAVYLCASSPRKSQETQYFGPGTRLLVL.

V is TRBV4-1 and J is TRBJ1-1; D perhaps matches TRBD1 (6 bases). V shed 4 bases and J shed 0 bases, with 12 bases lying between them. Germline lookup yields CDR1 MGHRA and CDR2 YSYEKL. The CDR3 runs 15 residues. The CDR3 DNA follows: TGCGCCAGCAGCCCCTCGGGACACCTGAACACTGAAGCTTTCTTT. This encodes CASSPSGHLNTEAFF.

The V call is TRBV4-1, the J call TRBJ2-1; 9 bases are a match to TRBD1. The CDR3 totals 16 residues. V dropped 0 bases and J dropped 7; count of bases not matched to a gene: 7. The germline gives CDR1 MGHRA, CDR2 YSYEKL. CDR3 sequence reads: CASSQDRDRADNEQFF. DNA of the CDR3: TGCGCCAGCAGCCAAGATCGGGACAGGGCCGATAATGAGCAGTTCTTC.

J is TRBJ2-7 and V is TRBV3-1; weak D call: TRBD2 (6 bases). The CDR3 loop spans 15 amino acids. V lost 6 bases and J 1 base, leaving 16 bases between the germline ends. CDR1 and CDR2 from the germline V gene are LGHDT and YNNKEL (reference sequence). The CDR3 DNA is TGTGCCAGCAGGAAGGCTCCTAGCGAGTCCTACGAGCAGTACTTC. Translated: CASRKAPSESYEQYF.

The chain couples TRBV30 to TRBJ1-1; possibly TRBD1 for D (6 bases). V lost 3 bases and J 3 bases, leaving 14 bases between the germline ends. The CDR3 runs 14 residues. CDR1 and CDR2 from the germline V gene are GTSNPN and SVGIG (reference sequence). The CDR3 DNA follows: TGTGCCTGGAGCTCAGGGGTGGGGGACACTGAAGCTTTCTTT. Its protein is CAWSSGVGDTEAFF.

V is TRBV4-1 and J is TRBJ1-2; 9 nucleotides match TRBD1. V lost 1 base and J lost 8; bases outside the gene matches: 5. This CDR3 comprises 14 residues. The germline gives CDR1 MGHRA, CDR2 YSYEKL. The CDR3 spells CASSQGTGADGYTF. The CDR3 region has the DNA TGCGCCAGCAGCCAAGGGACAGGGGCGGACGGCTACACCTTC.

This clonotype was found once. The CDR3 bases are TGTGCCAGCAGTGACTCGACTAGCGGGGGAGATGAGCAGTTCTTC. Amino acids: CASSDSTSGGDEQFF. The V and J genes are TRBV6-4 and TRBJ2-1; 12 bases line up with TRBD2. The CDR3 length is 15 residues. Germline loops: CDR1 MRHNA, CDR2 SNTAGT. Trimming cost V 0 bases and J 8 bases; bases outside gene matches: 2.

The CDR3, as DNA: TGTGCCAGCAGCGCCCTGGGCGCGTTCGAAGCTTTCTTT. Its translation: CASSALGAFEAFF. The chain links TRBV7-3 to TRBJ1-1; D uncertain. Trimming removed 5 bases at V and 8 bases at J, with 15 bases between. The CDR3 totals 13 residues. Looked up from germline, CDR1 is SGHTA and CDR2 is FQGTGA.

The chain employs TRBV30 and TRBJ1-3; tentative D call: TRBD1 (5 bases). Trimming took off 0 bases at V and 2 bases at J, with 11 bases between the two ends. CDR3 size: 15 residues. Germline V gives CDR1 GTSNPN, CDR2 SVGIG (reference sequence). The CDR3 coding sequence is TGTGCCTGGAGTGTTAGTCCAGGGACTGGAAACACCATATATTTT. This encodes CAWSVSPGTGNTIYF.

The chain is built from TRBV29-1 and TRBJ1-6, with 7 positions matching TRBD1. CDR1 is SQVTM, CDR2 ANQGSEA, per germline. V was clipped by 8 bases and J by 5 bases; unmatched bases: 15. CDR3 size: 16 residues. CDR3 protein: CSLMWPDREHNSPLHF. The CDR3 nucleotides are TGCAGCCTCATGTGGCCCGACAGGGAACATAATTCACCCCTCCACTTT.

The genes are TRBV9 and TRBJ1-3; D is uncertain. This CDR3 has 15 amino acids. V lost 0 bases to trimming and J lost 0 bases, with 7 bases between them. Germline loops: CDR1 SGDLS, CDR2 YYNGEE. The CDR3 here is CASSVAEGSGNTIYF. The CDR3 DNA follows: TGTGCCAGCAGCGTAGCCGAGGGCTCTGGAAACACCATATATTTT.

This chain connects TRBV7-9 to TRBJ2-5; D not resolved. Between the trimmed V and J ends, which lost 7 bases and 2 bases, there was a span of 8 bases. The CDR3 is 12 residues long. CDR1 and CDR2 from the germline V gene are SEHNR and FQNEAQ (reference sequence). CDR3 DNA: TGTGCCAGCACGGGCCTTCAAGAGACCCAGTACTTC. Its protein product is CASTGLQETQYF. The variable domain in full, with the rest retrieved from reference TRBV7-9 and TRBJ2-5, is DTGVSQNPRHKITKRGQNVTFRCDPISEHNRLYWYRQTLGQGPEFLTYFQNEAQLEKSRLLSDRFSAERPKGSFSTLEIQRTEQGDSAMYLCASTGLQETQYFGPGTRLLVL.

This sequence joins TRBV12-5 and TRBJ2-2, with 7 bases fitting TRBD1. The CDR3 length is 13 residues. J was trimmed by 4 bases and V by 5 bases; bases with no gene match: 1. The germline gives CDR1 LGHNT, CDR2 FRNRAP. CDR3 sequence (DNA): TGTGCTAGTGGTGACAGGGTCACCGGGGAGCTGTTTTTT. Protein: CASGDRVTGELFF.

V is TRBV19 and J is TRBJ2-6, with D perhaps matching TRBD2 (6 bases). CDR3 length equals 18 residues. Per the germline V gene, CDR1 is LNHDA and CDR2 is SQIVND (reference sequence). Trimming stripped 5 bases from V and 0 bases from J, with 17 bases between. The CDR3 here is CASSHSAAGPSGANVLTF. CDR3 DNA: TGTGCCAGTAGTCACAGCGCGGCGGGGCCCTCTGGGGCCAACGTCCTGACTTTC. Looking up the rest from reference TRBV19 and TRBJ2-6 gives the full variable domain: DGGITQSPKYLFRKEGQNVTLSCEQNLNHDAMYWYRQDPGQGLRLIYYSQIVNDFQKGDIAEGYSVSREKKESFPLTVTSAQKNPTAFYLCASSHSAAGPSGANVLTFGAGSRLTVL.

The chain employs TRBV6-6 and TRBJ2-3, with D perhaps matching TRBD2 (6 bases). The CDR3 covers 15 residues. Between the trimmed V and J ends, which lost 5 bases and 3 bases, there was a span of 15 bases. CDR1 MNHNY and CDR2 SVGAGI come from the germline V gene (reference sequence). In DNA, the CDR3 is TGTGCCAGCAGTACCCCGGGGGACCCGACAGATACGCAGTATTTT. Its protein product is CASSTPGDPTDTQYF.

The chain couples TRBV7-2 to TRBJ2-5, with D perhaps being TRBD1 or TRBD2 (6 bases each). Trimming took off 6 bases at V and 3 bases at J, with 17 bases between the two ends. Germline V gene sequence: CDR1 SGHTA, CDR2 FQGNSA. This CDR3 has 15 amino acids. The CDR3 bases are TGTGCCAGCAGGAACAGGGTGGGACTTGAAGAGACCCAGTACTTC. Amino acids: CASRNRVGLEETQYF.

This rearrangement joins TRBV6-5 to TRBJ1-5; D is unresolved. This CDR3 region has 14 residues. The V gene's germline CDR1 is MNHEY and CDR2 SVGAGI. Trimming removed 2 bases from V and 8 bases from J, with 13 bases in between. The CDR3 DNA sequence: TGTGCCAGCAGTTACATGGAGGGTGAGGAGCCCCAGCATTTT. Translation: CASSYMEGEEPQHF.

This clonotype has more than one count but fewer than ten. The chain is built from TRBV7-3 and TRBJ1-1, with TRBD1 identical over 7 bases. The CDR3 has 14 residues. Germline V gene lookup returns CDR1 SGHTA and CDR2 FQGTGA. The V and J ends lost 5 bases and 1 base, in that order; junction bases with no gene match: 4. CDR3 sequence (DNA): TGTGCCAGCAGCCCATGGACAGGGAACACTGAAGCTTTCTTT. Protein sequence: CASSPWTGNTEAFF.

The CDR3, as DNA: TGCGCCAGCAGCCAGATATTACCGAGTAGCTTAAGGGAGACCCAGTACTTC. Amino acids: CASSQILPSSLRETQYF. The chain carries TRBV4-1 and TRBJ2-5; D ambiguous. Germline V gene sequence: CDR1 MGHRA, CDR2 YSYEKL. V lost 3 bases to trimming and J lost 5 bases, with 22 bases between them. The CDR3 length is 17 residues.

This chain uses TRBV4-3 with TRBJ2-5, with D uncertain. Per the germline V gene, CDR1 is LGHNA and CDR2 is YSLEER. CDR3 length equals 14 residues. Trimming took 0 bases from V and 6 from J, leaving 11 bases between them. The CDR3 sequence is CASSQDRAEQTQYF. The CDR3 region has the DNA TGCGCCAGCAGCCAAGATCGGGCGGAGCAGACCCAGTACTTC.

This clonotype occurred once. The V and J genes are TRBV7-9 and TRBJ2-1; 8 nucleotides line up with TRBD2. CDR3 length: 16 residues. Trimming took 2 bases from V and 3 from J; bases not matched to a gene: 6. Germline-derived CDR1 and CDR2 are SEHNR and FQNEAQ (reference sequence). The CDR3 DNA is TGTGCCAGCAGCTTATTTCGGGGGGGCCGCTACAATGAGCAGTTCTTC. Protein product: CASSLFRGGRYNEQFF.

This chain connects TRBV5-1 to TRBJ1-2, with TRBD1 as a possible D gene (5 bases). The CDR3 has 15 residues. The germline V gene encodes CDR1 SGHRS and CDR2 YFSETQ. Trimming cost V 0 bases and J 2 bases, with 11 bases left between them. The CDR3 here is CASSLAEGRNYGYTF. The DNA of the CDR3 is TGCGCCAGCAGCTTGGCCGAGGGACGGAACTATGGCTACACCTTC.

The chain employs TRBV19 and TRBJ1-1; D is unclear. V was cut by 3 bases and J by 8 bases, with 13 bases left in between. Per germline, CDR1 LNHDA and CDR2 SQIVND (reference sequence). CDR3 length: 13 amino acids. CDR3 sequence reads: CASSMVSGREAFF. The DNA of the CDR3 is TGTGCCAGTAGTATGGTCTCTGGCAGGGAAGCTTTCTTT.

The count of this clonotype is one. The chain couples TRBV29-1 to TRBJ1-1; D gene ambiguous. The V gene's germline CDR1 is SQVTM and CDR2 ANQGSEA. Trimming cost V 4 bases and J 2 bases, with 5 bases left between them. The CDR3 loop spans 11 amino acids. CDR3 nucleotides: TGCAGCGTTGCGGAAAACACTGAAGCTTTCTTT. Amino acids: CSVAENTEAFF. Full variable domain (outside the CDR3, taken from reference TRBV29-1 and TRBJ1-1): SAVISQKPSRDICQRGTSLTIQCQVDSQVTMMFWYRQQPGQSLTLIATANQGSEATYESGFVIDKFPISRPNLTFSTLTVSNMSPEDSSIYLCSVAENTEAFFGQGTRLTVV.

The chain couples TRBV29-1 to TRBJ1-1; D may be TRBD1 (6 bases). Germline V gene lookup returns CDR1 SQVTM and CDR2 ANQGSEA. This CDR3 region has 13 residues. Trimming took off 1 base at V and 1 base at J, with 7 bases between the two ends. The CDR3: CSVEGTANTEAFF. The CDR3 coding sequence is TGCAGCGTTGAAGGGACAGCGAACACTGAAGCTTTCTTT.

About this clonotype: One junction end disagrees with the germline gene, perhaps due to a read error. The chain joins TRBV7-7 to TRBJ2-5; 10 bases match TRBD2. In germline, CDR1 is SSHAT, CDR2 FNYEAQ (reference sequence). CDR3 length: 15 residues. The CDR3 loop is CASTLEASGGETQYF. The CDR3 DNA follows: TGTGCTAGCACCCTGGAGGCTAGCGGGGGCGAGACCCAGTACTTC.